These 2 T cell receptor beta chains came from one sample sequenced in a study of shared clonotypes between healthy human individuals. Here immunoSEQ multiplex PCR was the method, and the copy in TCRdb shows in-frame clones only, minus some. The sample contains approximately 2,000,000 clones, 92% of which appear only once. The source material was naive CD4+ T cells from PBMCs. As for subset: CD45RA+ positively selected. The receptor set was obtained from a man between 18 and 35 years old in good health. Some clones in this sample may be carry-over from other donors' samples.

The chain couples TRBV6-1 to TRBJ2-7; perhaps TRBD1 as D (5 bases). Trimming pared 5 bases from V and 1 base from J, leaving 9 bases between. This CDR3 contains 13 residues. The germline CDR1 and CDR2 sequences are MNHNS and SASEGT. The CDR3 reads CASSMGPSYEQYF. CDR3 bases: TGTGCCAGCAGTATGGGGCCATCCTACGAGCAGTACTTC.

This chain links TRBV11-2 with TRBJ2-5; TRBD1 matches 7 bases. This CDR3 comprises 16 residues. V shed 4 bases, J shed 1 base, and the junction held 9 bases outside the gene matches. Per germline, CDR1 SGHAT and CDR2 FQNNGV. The CDR3 sequence is CASSSPPGTVQETQYF. The CDR3 DNA sequence: TGTGCCAGCAGCTCACCCCCTGGGACAGTCCAAGAGACCCAGTACTTC.